This T cell receptor (beta chain) stems from a study of Tregs in tolerant kidney transplant recipients. Study-level results: Biological reproducibility was not directly addressed in this study. Validation in larger populations is needed because few patients were studied. Activated donor B cell expansion appeared to reveal the most relevant donor-specific TCRbeta repertoire.

The nonmyeloablative bone marrow transplants came from related graft donors, with transient mixed chimerism. Clones were read by immunoSEQ multiplex PCR, and TCRdb kept only the in-frame ones, dropping some. The table shows roughly 80,000 clones, with 75% to 95% occurring only once. To note about this clone: Its antigen is unknown.

V lost 6 bases and J lost 2; bases outside the gene matches: 6. From germline, CDR1 is KGHSH and CDR2 LQKENI. CDR3 size: 14 residues. The sample consisted of CD4+ T cells from blood (PBMCs), taken 24 months after the transplant. This receptor was taken from a human patient who received a combined kidney and bone marrow transplant. Some T cells here may be from the graft donor. The chain combines TRBV18 with TRBJ2-7, with 8 bases that match TRBD1. CDR3: CASSRGQATYEQYF. CDR3 nucleotides: TGTGCCAGCTCGAGGGGACAGGCAACCTACGAGCAGTACTTC.